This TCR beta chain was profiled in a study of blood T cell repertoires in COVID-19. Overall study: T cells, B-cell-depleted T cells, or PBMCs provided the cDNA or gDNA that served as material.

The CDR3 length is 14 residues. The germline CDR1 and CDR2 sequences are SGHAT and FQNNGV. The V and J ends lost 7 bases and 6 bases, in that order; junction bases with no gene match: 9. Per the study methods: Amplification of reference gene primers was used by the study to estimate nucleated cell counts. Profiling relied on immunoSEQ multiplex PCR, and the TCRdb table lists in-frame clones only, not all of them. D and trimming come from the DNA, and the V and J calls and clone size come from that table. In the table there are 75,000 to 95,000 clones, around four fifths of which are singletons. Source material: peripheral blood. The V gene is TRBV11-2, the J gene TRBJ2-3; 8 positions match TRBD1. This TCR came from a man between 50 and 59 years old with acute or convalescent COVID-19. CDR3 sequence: CASTGQGGADTQYF. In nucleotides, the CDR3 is TGTGCCAGCACCGGACAGGGAGGCGCCGATACGCAGTATTTT.